This TCR beta chain emerged from a study of human T cells and chemical hapten exposure (dated by TCRdb to about 2021). Regarding the research as a whole: For sensitization, 2% DPC in acetone was applied to an approximately 2 cm by approximately 2 cm area of upper inner arm skin. Blood samples were taken from patients before sensitization (week 0) and then at 2, 6 and about 24 weeks after DPC sensitization. Patch testing was done on the upper back using Finn chambers containing 0.01% DPC, and results were scored after 6 days according to International Contact Dermatitis Research Group standards. Throughout the study period of 20 to 25 weeks, patients also received therapeutic DPC doses to the scalp every week. This study followed changes in the peripheral blood TCR repertoire in vivo during primary and secondary sensitization of alopecia patients to the hapten diphenylcyclopropenone (DPC). For TCR sequencing, blood came from approximately 29 alopecia patients at anywhere from one to four time points (pre-sensitization, 2, 6 and 24 weeks). Most of the patients in the cohort were female, and the cohort covered alopecia areata with under or over 50% scalp involvement, alopecia totalis and alopecia universalis. Libraries were pooled for sequencing, and per-sample TCR yields varied mainly because of small differences in library volumes within the pool.

The label giving this sample's time point can be read as: patch test 2, 6 weeks after DPC sensitization. The treatment or condition label on this specimen signifies: therapeutic diphenylcyclopropenone sensitization with weekly scalp DPC. At every patch-test visit, the blood draw took place before the patch test was put on. Patients were considered eligible if aged 18 to 70, diagnosed with alopecia and deemed suitable for DPC therapy, and patients were excluded if pregnant. Unfractionated whole blood was collected in Tempus Blood RNA tubes, and total RNA was extracted from that blood. The protocol used for the library was RACE. These reads were obtained on a NextSeq 500. During library preparation, unique molecular identifiers were attached to individual cDNA molecules so that TCRs could be counted in a quantitative, reproducible way. From each blood RNA sample, both TCR alpha and TCR beta chains were sequenced. Processing in the source paper ran as follows. Samples had a median of roughly 99,000 TCRs, with a range from about 23,224 to 750,000. The Decombinator software suite was used to annotate the V, J and CDR3 of the TCR reads. Every sample was subsampled to the same number of TCRs (28,000) for the PS versus PT1 abundance plots. Expanded TCRs were defined as absent before sensitization and observed at least eight times at the 2-week time point. Using fastp trimming at Q25 and MiXCR clonotype assembly, TCRdb reanalyzed the public sequencing data and kept in-frame beta chains. When rows share a CDR3 protein, they turn into one entry using the most common DNA and genes. V and J calls and clone size were set by TCRdb, not the authors. This sample gives tens of thousands of distinct CDR3 sequences in total; 8% to 13% of them show up just once. Jointly, the top ten make up 5% of the sample.

In its sample, this clonotype was seen many times. Which antigen it targets is not known. Base qualities are not recorded, but no much larger clone differs from it by a single base. The CDR3 goes from the cysteine to the phenylalanine over 14 residues. Only CDR3 DNA remains: 42 bases, in frame from the first base. Unmatched junction bases come to 3, with V trimmed by 3 bases and J by 2 bases. CDR1 and CDR2 were assigned from the germline V gene (reference sequence) as MNHEY and SMNVEV. Overall study results and their limits: Compared with pre-sensitization or healthy control sets, expanded TCRs formed significantly more large CDR3 similarity clusters, which is consistent with antigen-driven responses. Repeated subsampling changed both the strength of the expansion versus patch-test correlation and the threshold at which that correlation became significant. The number of PT1 expanded TCRs positively correlated with patch test score, significant at thresholds 8, 16 and 32 but not 4. DPC sensitization did not change how many TCRs were above 1 in 1000 frequency, and no evidence was found of alterations in global repertoire structure. All patients had alopecia, a presumed autoimmune disease, so their immune response might differ from that of healthy individuals.

Sample: whole blood, taken in connection with sensitization to the hapten diphenylcyclopropenone (DPC). The sequence derives from a woman aged 45 to 65 with alopecia areata. Some clones in this sample may be carry-over from other donors' samples. The chain employs TRBV27 and TRBJ2-7; the junction holds 8 bases that match TRBD1. The sequenced DNA is TGTGCCAGCAGTTTCGGACAGGGCCCCTACGAGCAGTACTTC. This sequence encodes CASSFGQGPYEQYF.